This T cell receptor beta chain was recovered during a study of control samples from healthy donors and cancer patients. There are 16 residues in the CDR3. Unmatched junction bases numbered 8, after V lost 4 bases and J lost 5 bases. From germline, CDR1 is SGHKS and CDR2 YYEKEE (reference sequence). TCRdb's copy holds only in-frame clones and misses some; the assay was immunoSEQ multiplex PCR. The sample lists approximately 93,000 clones, 85% to 90% occurring once. This chain connects TRBV5-5 to TRBJ2-1; 11 bases match TRBD1. Sequenced material: PBMCs. The source of this sequence is a woman between 45 and 60 years old with colorectal cancer. The CDR3 loop reads CASSPGRGQGDNEQFF. In DNA form, the CDR3 reads TGTGCCAGCAGCCCAGGTCGGGGACAGGGGGACAATGAGCAGTTCTTC.